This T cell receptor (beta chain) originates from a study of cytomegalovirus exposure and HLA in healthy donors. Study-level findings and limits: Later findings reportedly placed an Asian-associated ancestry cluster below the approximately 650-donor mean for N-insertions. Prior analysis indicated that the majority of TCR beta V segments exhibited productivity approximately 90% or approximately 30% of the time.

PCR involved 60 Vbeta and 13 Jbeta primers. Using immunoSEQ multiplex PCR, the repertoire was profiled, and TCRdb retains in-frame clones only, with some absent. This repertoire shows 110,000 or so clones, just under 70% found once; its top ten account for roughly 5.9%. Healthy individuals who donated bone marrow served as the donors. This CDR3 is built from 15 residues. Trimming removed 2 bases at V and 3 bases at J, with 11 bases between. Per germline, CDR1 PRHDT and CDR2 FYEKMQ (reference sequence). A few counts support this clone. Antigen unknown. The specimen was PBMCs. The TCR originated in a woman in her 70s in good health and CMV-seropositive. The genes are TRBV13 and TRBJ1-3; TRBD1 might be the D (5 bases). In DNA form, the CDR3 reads TGTGCCAGCAGCTTAAGGGGCGTTGGTGGAAACACCATATATTTT. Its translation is CASSLRGVGGNTIYF.